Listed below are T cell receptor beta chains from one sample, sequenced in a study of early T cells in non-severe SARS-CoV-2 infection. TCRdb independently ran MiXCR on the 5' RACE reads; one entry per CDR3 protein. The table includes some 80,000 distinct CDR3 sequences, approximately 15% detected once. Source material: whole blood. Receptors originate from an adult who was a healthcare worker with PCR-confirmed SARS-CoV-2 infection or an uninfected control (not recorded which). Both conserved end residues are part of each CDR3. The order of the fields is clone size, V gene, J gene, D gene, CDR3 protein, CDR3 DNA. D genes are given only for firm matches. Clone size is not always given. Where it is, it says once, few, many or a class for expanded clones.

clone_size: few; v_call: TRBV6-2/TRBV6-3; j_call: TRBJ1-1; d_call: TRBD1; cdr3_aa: CASSTDRRSTEAFF; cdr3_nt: TGTGCCAGCAGCACGGACAGGAGAAGCACTGAAGCTTTCTTT
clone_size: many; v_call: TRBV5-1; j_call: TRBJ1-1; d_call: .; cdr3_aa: CASSWAHQGANTEAFF; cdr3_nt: TGCGCCAGCAGCTGGGCCCACCAGGGCGCGAACACTGAAGCTTTCTTT
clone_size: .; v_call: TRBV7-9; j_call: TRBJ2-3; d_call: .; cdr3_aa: CASSLMAPGETDTQYF; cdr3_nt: TGTGCCAGCTCCCTAATGGCCCCGGGTGAAACAGATACGCAGTATTTT
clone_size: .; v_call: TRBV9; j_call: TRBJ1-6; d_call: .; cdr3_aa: CASSESSLGTPLHF; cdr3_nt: TGTGCCAGCAGCGAATCTAGCCTCGGGACCCCCCTCCACTTT
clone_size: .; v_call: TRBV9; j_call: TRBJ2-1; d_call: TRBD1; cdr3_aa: CASSSRQGFNNEQFF; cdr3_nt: TGTGCCAGCAGCTCTCGACAGGGCTTCAACAATGAGCAGTTCTTC
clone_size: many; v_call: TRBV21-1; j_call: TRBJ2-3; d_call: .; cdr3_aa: CAISLPTVGQGTDTQYF; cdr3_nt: .
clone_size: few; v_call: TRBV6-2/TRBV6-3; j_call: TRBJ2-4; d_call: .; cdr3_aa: CASSWTYRAKNIQYF; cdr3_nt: TGTGCCAGCAGTTGGACATACCGAGCCAAAAACATTCAGTACTTC
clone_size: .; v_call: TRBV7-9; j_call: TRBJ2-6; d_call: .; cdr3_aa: CASSLAGANVLTF; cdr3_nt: TGTGCCAGCAGCTTAGCTGGGGCCAACGTCCTGACTTTC
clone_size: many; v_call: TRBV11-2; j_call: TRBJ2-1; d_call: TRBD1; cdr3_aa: CASSGDSPFDNEQFF; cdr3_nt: TGTGCCAGCAGCGGGGACAGCCCGTTTGACAATGAGCAGTTCTTC
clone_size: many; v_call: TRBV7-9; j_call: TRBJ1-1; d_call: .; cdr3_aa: CASSLGQYTEAFF; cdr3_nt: TGTGCCAGCAGCCTTGGACAGTACACTGAAGCTTTCTTT
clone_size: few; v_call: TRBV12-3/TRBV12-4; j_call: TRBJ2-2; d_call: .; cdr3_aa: CASSLAGANTGELFF; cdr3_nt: TGTGCCAGCAGTTTAGCGGGGGCGAACACCGGGGAGCTGTTTTTT
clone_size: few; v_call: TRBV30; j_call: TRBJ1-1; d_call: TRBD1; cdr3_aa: CAWSGGQPRNTEAFF; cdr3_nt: TGTGCCTGGAGCGGGGGACAGCCACGGAACACTGAAGCTTTCTTT
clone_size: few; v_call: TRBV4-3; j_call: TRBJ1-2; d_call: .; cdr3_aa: CASSQGGGTYGYTF; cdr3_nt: TGCGCCAGCAGCCAAGGAGGGGGGACCTATGGCTACACCTTC
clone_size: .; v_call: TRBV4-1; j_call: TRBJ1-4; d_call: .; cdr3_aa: CASSQTGLEEKLFF; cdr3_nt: TGCGCCAGCAGCCAAACAGGGTTGGAGGAAAAACTGTTTTTT
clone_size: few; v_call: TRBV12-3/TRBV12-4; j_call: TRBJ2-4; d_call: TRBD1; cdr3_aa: CASSPHQGQGVDIQYF; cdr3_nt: TGTGCCAGCAGTCCTCACCAAGGACAGGGTGTGGACATTCAGTACTTC
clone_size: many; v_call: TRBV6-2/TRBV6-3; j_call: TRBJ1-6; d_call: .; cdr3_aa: CAGSRGSYNSPLHF; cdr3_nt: TGTGCCGGCTCCCGAGGATCCTATAATTCACCCCTCCACTTT
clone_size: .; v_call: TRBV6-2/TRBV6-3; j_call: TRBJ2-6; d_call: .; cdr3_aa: CASSDLVGGANVLTF; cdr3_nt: TGTGCCAGCTCTGACTTGGTTGGTGGGGCCAACGTCCTGACTTTC
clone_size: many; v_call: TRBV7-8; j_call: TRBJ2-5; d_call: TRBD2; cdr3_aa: CASSFQPGLTHETQYF; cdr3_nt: TGTGCCAGCAGCTTCCAACCGGGACTAACTCACGAGACCCAGTACTTC
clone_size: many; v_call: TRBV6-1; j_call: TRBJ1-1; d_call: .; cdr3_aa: CASSEVGTNTEAFF; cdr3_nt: TGTGCCAGCAGTGAAGTGGGGACGAACACTGAAGCTTTCTTT
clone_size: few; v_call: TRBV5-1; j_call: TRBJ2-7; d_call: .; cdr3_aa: CASSLNVAYEQYF; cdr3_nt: TGCGCCAGCAGCTTGAATGTAGCCTACGAGCAGTACTTC
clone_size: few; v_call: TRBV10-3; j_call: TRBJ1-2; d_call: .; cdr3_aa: CAIPSFKQGVSYGYTF; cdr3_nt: TGTGCCATCCCCTCCTTTAAACAGGGAGTAAGCTATGGCTACACCTTC
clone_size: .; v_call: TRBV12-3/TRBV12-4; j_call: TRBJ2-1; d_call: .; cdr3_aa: CASSLRLSSYNEQFF; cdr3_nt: TGTGCCAGCAGTTTACGCCTTAGCTCCTACAATGAGCAGTTCTTC
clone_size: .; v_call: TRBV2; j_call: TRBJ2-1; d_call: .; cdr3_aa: CASSVIQGTNEQFF; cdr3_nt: TGTGCCAGCAGTGTGATTCAGGGCACGAATGAGCAGTTCTTC
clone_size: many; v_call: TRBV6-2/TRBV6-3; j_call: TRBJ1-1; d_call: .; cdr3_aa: CASKEVSRGDTEAFF; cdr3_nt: TGTGCCAGCAAGGAGGTGAGCAGAGGGGACACTGAAGCTTTCTTT
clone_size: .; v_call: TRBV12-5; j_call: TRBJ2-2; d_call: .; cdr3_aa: CASGLPPAGELFF; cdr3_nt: TGTGCTAGTGGTTTGCCTCCCGCCGGGGAGCTGTTTTTT
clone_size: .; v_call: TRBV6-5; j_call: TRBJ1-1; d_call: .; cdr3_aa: CASSLGGLGMNTEAFF; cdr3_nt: TGTGCCAGCAGCCTCGGAGGGCTTGGTATGAACACTGAAGCTTTCTTT
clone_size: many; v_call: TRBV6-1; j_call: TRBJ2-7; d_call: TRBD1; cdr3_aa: CASSEGTGRSYEQYF; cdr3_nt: TGTGCCAGCAGCGAGGGGACAGGGCGGTCCTACGAGCAGTACTTC
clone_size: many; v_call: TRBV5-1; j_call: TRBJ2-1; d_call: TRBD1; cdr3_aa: CASSLEGAWDNEQFF; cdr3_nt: TGCGCCAGCAGCTTGGAGGGGGCCTGGGACAATGAGCAGTTCTTC
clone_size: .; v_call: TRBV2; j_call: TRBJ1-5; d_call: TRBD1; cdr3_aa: CASRDRGDNQPQHF; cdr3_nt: TGTGCCAGCAGGGACAGGGGGGACAATCAGCCCCAGCATTTT
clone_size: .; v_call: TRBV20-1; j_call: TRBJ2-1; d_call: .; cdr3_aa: CSASGGSYNEQFF; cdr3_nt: TGCAGTGCTAGCGGGGGTTCCTACAATGAGCAGTTCTTC
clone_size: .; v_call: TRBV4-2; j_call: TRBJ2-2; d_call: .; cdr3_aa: CASSQDTGPTNTGELFF; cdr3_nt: TGTGCCAGCAGCCAAGATACGGGGCCGACGAACACCGGGGAGCTGTTTTTT
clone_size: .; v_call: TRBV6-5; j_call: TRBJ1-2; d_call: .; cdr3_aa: CASSQNRVYGYTF; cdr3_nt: TGTGCCAGCAGTCAAAACAGGGTCTATGGCTACACCTTC
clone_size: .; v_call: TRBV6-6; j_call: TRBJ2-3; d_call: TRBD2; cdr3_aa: CASSPGLTSGADTDTQYF; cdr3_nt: TGTGCCAGCAGCCCCGGACTGACTAGCGGGGCAGACACAGATACGCAGTATTTT
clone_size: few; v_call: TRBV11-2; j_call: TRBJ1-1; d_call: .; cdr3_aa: CASSLMNKNTEAFF; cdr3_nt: TGTGCCAGCAGCTTAATGAACAAGAACACTGAAGCTTTCTTT
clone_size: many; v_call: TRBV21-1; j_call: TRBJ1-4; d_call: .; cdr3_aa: CASSKKKQGEGEKLFF; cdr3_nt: TGTGCCAGCAGCAAAAAAAAGCAGGGGGAGGGTGAAAAACTGTTTTTT
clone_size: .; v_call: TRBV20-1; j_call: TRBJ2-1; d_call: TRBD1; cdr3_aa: CSAPAGGQGRNEQFF; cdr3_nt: TGCAGTGCCCCTGCGGGGGGACAGGGGAGGAATGAGCAGTTCTTC
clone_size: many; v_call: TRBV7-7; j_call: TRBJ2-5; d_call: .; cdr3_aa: CASSLSGFGVQETQYF; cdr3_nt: TGTGCTAGCAGCTTATCGGGTTTCGGGGTCCAAGAGACCCAGTACTTC
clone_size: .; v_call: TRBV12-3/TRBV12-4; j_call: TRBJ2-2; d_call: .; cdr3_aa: CASSVTNTGELFF; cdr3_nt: TGTGCCAGCAGTGTAACTAACACCGGGGAGCTGTTTTTT
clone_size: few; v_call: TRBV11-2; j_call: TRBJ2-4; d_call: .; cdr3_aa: CASSSPSGLPGIQYF; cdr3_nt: TGTGCCAGCAGCAGCCCCAGCGGTCTCCCTGGCATTCAGTACTTC
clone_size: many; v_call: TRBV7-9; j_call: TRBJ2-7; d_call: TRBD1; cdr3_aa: CASTGRTGSYEQYF; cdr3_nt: TGTGCCAGCACCGGACGGACAGGCTCCTACGAGCAGTACTTC
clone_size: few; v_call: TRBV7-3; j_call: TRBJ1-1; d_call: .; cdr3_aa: CASSLTPGGEAFF; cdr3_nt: TGTGCCAGCAGCTTAACGCCTGGAGGTGAAGCTTTCTTT
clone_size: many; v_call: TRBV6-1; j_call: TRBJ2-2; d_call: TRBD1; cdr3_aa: CASSDAPGGTGELFF; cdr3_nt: TGTGCCAGCAGTGATGCGCCAGGGGGAACCGGGGAGCTGTTTTTT
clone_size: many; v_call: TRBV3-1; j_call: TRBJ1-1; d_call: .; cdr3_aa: CASSPHSNTEAFF; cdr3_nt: TGTGCCAGCAGCCCTCACTCGAACACTGAAGCTTTCTTT
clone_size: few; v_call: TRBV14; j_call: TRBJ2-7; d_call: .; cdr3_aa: CASSRTEIYEQYF; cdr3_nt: TGTGCCAGCAGCCGGACAGAGATCTACGAGCAGTACTTC
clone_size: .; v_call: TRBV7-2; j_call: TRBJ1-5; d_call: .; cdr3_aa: CASSLGGAPEPQHF; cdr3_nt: TGTGCCAGCAGCTTAGGAGGGGCGCCCGAACCCCAGCATTTT
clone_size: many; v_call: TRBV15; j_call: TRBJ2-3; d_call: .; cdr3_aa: CATHSGIKSTDTQYF; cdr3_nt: TGTGCCACCCACTCGGGGATCAAAAGCACAGATACGCAGTATTTT
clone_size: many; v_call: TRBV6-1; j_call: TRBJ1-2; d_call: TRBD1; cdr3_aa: CASSEDRGRGYGYTF; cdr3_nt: TGTGCCAGCAGTGAAGACAGGGGGCGAGGCTATGGCTACACCTTC
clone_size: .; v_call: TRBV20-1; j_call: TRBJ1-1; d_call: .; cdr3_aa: CSARDVGGKMNTEAFF; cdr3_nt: TGCAGTGCTAGAGATGTGGGGGGGAAAATGAACACTGAAGCTTTCTTT
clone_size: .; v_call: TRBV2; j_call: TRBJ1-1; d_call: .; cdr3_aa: CARSGFGEAFF; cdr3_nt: TGTGCCAGGAGCGGGTTCGGGGAAGCTTTCTTT